The 2 T cell receptor beta chains below come from one sample, sequenced in a study of T cell repertoires in cytomegalovirus infection. TCRdb itself ran the reads through MiXCR, one entry per CDR3 protein. The sample has some 440,000 distinct CDR3 sequences, around 32% seen once. Material: PBMCs. These receptors originate from a human donor in good health (CMV status not recorded). Some clones in this sample may be carry-over from other donors' samples.

This clonotype was counted only a few times. This sequence joins TRBV12-3 or TRBV12-4 and TRBJ2-1; TRBD1 is a possible D gene (6 bases). V was shortened by 6 bases and J by 6 bases, with 15 bases between the two germline ends. The length of the CDR3 is 14 residues. CDR3 DNA: TGTGCCAGCAGAGCTTACAGGGCGAGCAATGAGCAGTTCTTC. It specifies CASRAYRASNEQFF.

The J gene is TRBJ2-2, the V gene TRBV28; 10 positions agree with TRBD2. V was pared by 6 bases and J by 5 bases, with 15 bases of the junction left unmatched. The CDR3 length is 18 residues. Germline assignment: CDR1 MDHEN and CDR2 SYDVKM. CDR3 sequence (DNA): TGTGCCAGCAGGCCGCTTCATTCTAGCGGGGGATCAACCGGGGAGCTGTTTTTT. Translated, it gives CASRPLHSSGGSTGELFF. Supplemented by reference TRBV28 and TRBJ2-2, the full variable domain reads DVKVTQSSRYLVKRTGEKVFLECVQDMDHENMFWYRQDPGLGLRLIYFSYDVKMKEKGDIPEGYSVSREKKERFSLILESASTNQTSMYLCASRPLHSSGGSTGELFFGEGSRLTVL.